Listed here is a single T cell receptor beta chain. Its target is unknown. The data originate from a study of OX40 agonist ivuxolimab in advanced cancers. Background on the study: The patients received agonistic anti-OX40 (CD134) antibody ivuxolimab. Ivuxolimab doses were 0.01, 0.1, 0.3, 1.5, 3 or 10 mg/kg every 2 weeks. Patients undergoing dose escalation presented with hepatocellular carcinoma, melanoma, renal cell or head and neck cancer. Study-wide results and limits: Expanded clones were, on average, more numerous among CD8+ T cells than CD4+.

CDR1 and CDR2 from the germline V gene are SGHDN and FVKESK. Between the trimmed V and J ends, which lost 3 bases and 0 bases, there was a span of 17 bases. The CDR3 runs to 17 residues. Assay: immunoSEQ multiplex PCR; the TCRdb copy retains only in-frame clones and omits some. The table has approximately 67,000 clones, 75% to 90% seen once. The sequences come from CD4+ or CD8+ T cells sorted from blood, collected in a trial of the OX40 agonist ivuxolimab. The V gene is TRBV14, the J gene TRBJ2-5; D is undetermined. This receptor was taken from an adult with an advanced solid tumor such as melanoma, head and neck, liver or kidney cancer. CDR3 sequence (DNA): TGTGCCAGCAGCCAGCCCACGGCTAACGAGTACCAAGAGACCCAGTACTTC. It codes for CASSQPTANEYQETQYF.